This T cell receptor beta chain was captured by sequencing in a study of human T cells and chemical hapten exposure. Time point here: patch test 3, about 24 weeks after DPC sensitization. Described treatment: therapeutic diphenylcyclopropenone sensitization with weekly scalp DPC. The junction had 10 bases not matched to a gene; V was cut back by 4 bases and J by 10 bases. Germline V gene data show CDR1 as KGHDR and CDR2 as SFDVKD. The CDR3 is 16 amino acids. This clonotype was seen at least ten times. TCRdb re-analysed the RACE reads in MiXCR, keeping a single row per CDR3 protein. The data show some 30,000 distinct CDR3 sequences, with about 5.6% seen just once and 5.6% held by the top ten.

The sequence was collected from a man aged 30-40 years with alopecia areata. Some clones in this sample may be carry-over from other donors' samples. The chain couples TRBV24-1 to TRBJ2-1; 12 bases are a match to TRBD1. The material was whole blood, obtained in connection with sensitization to the hapten diphenylcyclopropenone (DPC). CDR3 in DNA: TGTGCCACCAGTGAATCGGGGGACAGGGGGCTAGGGGAGCAGTTCTTC. Its translation is CATSESGDRGLGEQFF.